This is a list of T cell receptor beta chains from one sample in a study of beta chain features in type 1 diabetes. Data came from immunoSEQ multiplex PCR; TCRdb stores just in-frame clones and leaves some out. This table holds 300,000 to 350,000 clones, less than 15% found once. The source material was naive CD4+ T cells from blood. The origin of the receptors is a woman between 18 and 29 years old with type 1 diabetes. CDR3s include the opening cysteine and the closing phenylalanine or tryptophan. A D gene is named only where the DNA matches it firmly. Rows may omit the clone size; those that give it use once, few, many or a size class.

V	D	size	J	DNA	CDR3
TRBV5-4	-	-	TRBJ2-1	TGTGCCAGCAGCTTTAGCAGTGAGCAGTTCTTC	CASSFSSEQFF
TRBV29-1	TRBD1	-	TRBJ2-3	TGCAGCGTGGGACAGGGGCTCACAGATACGCAGTATTTT	CSVGQGLTDTQYF
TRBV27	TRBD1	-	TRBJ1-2	TGTGCCAGCAGTCCGGGACAGCTGATTTTAGATGGCTACACCTTC	CASSPGQLILDGYTF
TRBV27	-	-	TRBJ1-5	TGTGCCAGCAGCCAGGGGTTCGGCAATCAGCCCCAGCATTTT	CASSQGFGNQPQHF
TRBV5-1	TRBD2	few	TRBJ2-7	TGCGCCAGCCGTCGGGGGAGCGGGGACGAGCAGTACTTC	CASRRGSGDEQYF
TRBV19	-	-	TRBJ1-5	TGTGCCAGTAGTCTAACGCCCGTGCACTATCAGCCCCAGCATTTT	CASSLTPVHYQPQHF
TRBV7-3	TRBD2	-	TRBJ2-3	TGTGCCAGCAGCCTGGGGAGCGGGAGGGGAGATACGCAGTATTTT	CASSLGSGRGDTQYF
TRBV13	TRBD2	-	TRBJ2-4	TGTGCCAGCAGCTCTAGGACTAGCGGAAACATTCAGTACTTC	CASSSRTSGNIQYF
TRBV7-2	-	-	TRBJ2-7	TGTGCCAGCAGCGTATCTTGGACAGAGGGAACGGGGGAGCAGTACTTC	CASSVSWTEGTGEQYF
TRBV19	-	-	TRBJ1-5	TGTGCCAGTAGTATAGAAGGGAGGCGTCAGCCCCAGCATTTT	CASSIEGRRQPQHF
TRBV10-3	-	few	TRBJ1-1	TGTGCCATCGGAGGACGGGGTACTGAAGCTTTCTTT	CAIGGRGTEAFF
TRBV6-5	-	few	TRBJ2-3	TGTGCCAGCAGTTACCCAGGTTCTGACACGCAGTATTTT	CASSYPGSDTQYF
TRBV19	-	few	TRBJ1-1	TGTGCCAGTAGTATAGTTTCGGAGGGAACGAACACTGAAGCTTTCTTT	CASSIVSEGTNTEAFF
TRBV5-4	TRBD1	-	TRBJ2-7	TGTGCCAGCTCACGGGACAGGGATTACGAGCAGTACTTC	CASSRDRDYEQYF
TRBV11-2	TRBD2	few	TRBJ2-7	TGTGCCAGCAGGTCCGGGGGGTCCTACGAGCAGTACTTC	CASRSGGSYEQYF
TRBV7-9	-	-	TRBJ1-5	TGTGCCAGCAGCCGGAGGGGTGGCAATCAGCCCCAGCATTTT	CASSRRGGNQPQHF
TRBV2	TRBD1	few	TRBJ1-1	TGTGCCAGCAGTGACAGGGGGAGTCTTAGTTCTGAAGCTTTCTTT	CASSDRGSLSSEAFF
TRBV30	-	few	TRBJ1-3	TGTGCCTCTACGACAGCTCCTGGAAACACCATATATTTT	CASTTAPGNTIYF
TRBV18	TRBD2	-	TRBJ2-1	TGTGCCAGCTCGCGACAACCTAGCGGGAGTGAGCAGTTCTTC	CASSRQPSGSEQFF
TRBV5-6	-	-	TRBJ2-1	TGTGCCAGCGGCCCACAGGGAGTAGGTCGTGATGAGCAGTTCTTC	CASGPQGVGRDEQFF
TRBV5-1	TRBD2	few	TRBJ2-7	TGCGCCAGCAGCATTGATGGGGCCCCGGGAGGGCCGCGCGAGCAGTACTTC	CASSIDGAPGGPREQYF
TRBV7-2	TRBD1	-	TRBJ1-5	TGTGCCAGCAGCGCCGAAGGCGGTGGGACAGGGAAGGGAGCCCAGCATTTT	CASSAEGGGTGKGAQHF
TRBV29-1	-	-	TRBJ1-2	TGCAGCGTTGCAGGGGAAGGTAGACACACCTTC	CSVAGEGRHTF
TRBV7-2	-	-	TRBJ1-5	TGTGCCAGCAGCTTACGGGGGAATCAGCCCCAGCATTTT	CASSLRGNQPQHF
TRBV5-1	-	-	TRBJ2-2	TGCGCCAGCAGCCCACTGAACGCCGGGGAGCTGTTTTTT	CASSPLNAGELFF
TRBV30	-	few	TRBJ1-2	TGTGCCTGGAGCCTTGGCGGGGTCCCTCCTTATGGCTACACCTTC	CAWSLGGVPPYGYTF
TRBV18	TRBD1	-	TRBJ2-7	TGTGCCAGCTCACCAGTCGGTACCGGGACAGGGCTCTACGAGCAGTACTTC	CASSPVGTGTGLYEQYF
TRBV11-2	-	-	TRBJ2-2	TGTGCCAGCGGGGCAAACACCGGGGAGCTGTTTTTT	CASGANTGELFF
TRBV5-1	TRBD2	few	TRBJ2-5	TGCGCCAGCGCGCGGGAGGAAGAGACCCAGTACTTC	CASAREEETQYF
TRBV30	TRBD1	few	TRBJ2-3	TGTGCCTGGAGTGTAGGGCAGGGGGCCACAGATACGCAGTATTTT	CAWSVGQGATDTQYF
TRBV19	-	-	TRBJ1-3	TGTGCCAGTAGTAGGGGGGCTGGAAACACCATATATTTT	CASSRGAGNTIYF
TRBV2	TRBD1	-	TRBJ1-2	TGTGCCAGCAGGACCGGGACAGGGGGAACTAATGGCTACACCTTC	CASRTGTGGTNGYTF
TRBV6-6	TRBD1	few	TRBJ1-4	TGTGCCAGCAGCGACGGGACAGGGTGGGAAAAACTGTTTTTT	CASSDGTGWEKLFF
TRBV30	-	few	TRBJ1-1	TGTGCCTGGAGTGTACAGGACAAACTCTCAGGTTTCTTT	CAWSVQDKLSGFF
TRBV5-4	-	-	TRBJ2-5	TGTGCCAGCAGCTTGTGGGCAGGATCCCAAGAGACCCAGTACTTC	CASSLWAGSQETQYF
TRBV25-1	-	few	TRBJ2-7	TGTGCCAGCAGTGGGGGGAACAGGGACGGGTACGAGCAGTACTTC	CASSGGNRDGYEQYF
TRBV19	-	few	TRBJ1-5	TGTGCCAGTAGTTTCCAGAAATATAGCAATCAGCCCCAGCATTTT	CASSFQKYSNQPQHF
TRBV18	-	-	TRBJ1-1	TGTGCCAGCTCAACCGGAGAGAACACTGAAGCTTTCTTT	CASSTGENTEAFF
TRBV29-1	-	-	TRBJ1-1	TGCAGCGCCAAACGACAAGGAGGTGACACTGAAGCTTTCTTT	CSAKRQGGDTEAFF
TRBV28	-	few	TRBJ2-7	TGTGCCAGCAGTTTCTACTACGAGCAGTACTTC	CASSFYYEQYF
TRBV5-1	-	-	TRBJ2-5	TGCGCCAGCAGCTTGGGACTCCCCCAAGAGACCCAGTACTTC	CASSLGLPQETQYF
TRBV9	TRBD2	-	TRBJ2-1	TGTGCCAGCAGCGGGGGGGGACTAGCGGACATTCAGCAGTTCTTC	CASSGGGLADIQQFF